The clone carrying this T cell receptor beta chain was detected only once. Germline CDR1 LNHDA, CDR2 SQIVND (reference sequence). This CDR3 has 14 residues. Deletions cut 10 bases from V and 2 bases from J, with 17 bases between. This sample was included in a study of T cell responses to AZD1222 COVID-19 vaccine. Produced via immunoSEQ multiplex PCR; TCRdb's table is partial and in-frame only. The table shows about 140,000 clones, with less than 95% occurring only once. The material sequenced was peripheral blood, taken on day 0 of AZD1222 vaccination. The V gene is TRBV19, the J gene TRBJ1-1; perhaps TRBD1 as D (5 bases). The clonotype was recovered from an adult in good health. The CDR3, as DNA: TGTGCCACCAAGATGTGGGGACTCAACACTGAAGCTTTCTTT. Its translation: CATKMWGLNTEAFF.